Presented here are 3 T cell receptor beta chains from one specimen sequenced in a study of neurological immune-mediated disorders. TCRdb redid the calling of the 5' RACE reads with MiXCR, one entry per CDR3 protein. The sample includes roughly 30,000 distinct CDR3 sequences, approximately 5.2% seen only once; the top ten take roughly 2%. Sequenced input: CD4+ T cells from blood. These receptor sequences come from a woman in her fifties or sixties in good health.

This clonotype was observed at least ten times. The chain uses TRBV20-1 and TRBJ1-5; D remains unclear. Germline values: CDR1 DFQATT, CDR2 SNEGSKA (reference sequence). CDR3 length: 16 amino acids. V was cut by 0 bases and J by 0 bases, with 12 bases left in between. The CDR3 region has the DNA TGCAGTGCTAGAGATGAATGGAGAGATAGCAATCAGCCCCAGCATTTT. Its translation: CSARDEWRDSNQPQHF.

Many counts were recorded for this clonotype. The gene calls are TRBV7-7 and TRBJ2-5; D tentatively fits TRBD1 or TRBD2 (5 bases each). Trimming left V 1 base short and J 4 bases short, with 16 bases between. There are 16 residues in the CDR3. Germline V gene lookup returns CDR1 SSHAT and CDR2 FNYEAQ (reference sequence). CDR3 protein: CASSLGASRAGETQYF. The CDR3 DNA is TGTGCCAGCAGCTTAGGAGCCAGCAGGGCGGGAGAGACCCAGTACTTC.

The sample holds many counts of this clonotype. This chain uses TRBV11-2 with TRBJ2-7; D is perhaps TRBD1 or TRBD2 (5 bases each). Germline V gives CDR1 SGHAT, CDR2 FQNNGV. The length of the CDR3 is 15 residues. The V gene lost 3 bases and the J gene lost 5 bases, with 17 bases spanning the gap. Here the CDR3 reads CASSFGWDGSHEQYF. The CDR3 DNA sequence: TGTGCCAGCAGCTTCGGTTGGGACGGAAGCCACGAGCAGTACTTC. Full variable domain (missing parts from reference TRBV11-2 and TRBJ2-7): EAGVAQSPRYKIIEKRQSVAFWCNPISGHATLYWYQQILGQGPKLLIQFQNNGVVDDSQLPKDRFSAERLKGVDSTLKIQPAKLEDSAVYLCASSFGWDGSHEQYFGPGTRLTVT.